Listed here are 32 T cell receptor beta chains from one sample, sequenced in a study of OX40 agonist ivuxolimab in advanced cancers. The method was immunoSEQ multiplex PCR; TCRdb's version includes in-frame clones alone and lacks a portion of them. The sample has more than 50,000 clones; 80% to 90% are singletons. The source material was CD4+ or CD8+ T cells sorted from blood, sampled in a trial of the OX40 agonist ivuxolimab. Receptor source: an adult with an advanced solid tumor such as melanoma, head and neck, liver or kidney cancer.

To note about this clone: This CDR3 is also generated by other DNA sequences in the sample. The chain couples TRBV15 to TRBJ2-7, with 8 positions matching TRBD1. V was clipped by 0 bases and J by 1 base; unmatched bases: 5. The CDR3 loop spans 16 amino acids. CDR1 and CDR2 (germline): LNHNV, YYDKDF (reference sequence). CDR3: CATSREVTGGSYEQYF. CDR3 sequence (DNA): TGTGCCACCAGCAGAGAGGTTACAGGGGGGTCCTACGAGCAGTACTTC.

This chain connects TRBV18 to TRBJ1-2, with D maybe TRBD1 (6 bases). This CDR3 is 14 amino acids long. Germline lookup yields CDR1 KGHSH and CDR2 LQKENI. V was cut by 0 bases and J by 4 bases, with 9 bases left in between. This chain's CDR3 is CASSPPGAVYGYTF. The CDR3 region has the DNA TGTGCCAGCTCACCACCGGGGGCCGTCTATGGCTACACCTTC. The full variable domain, rest sourced from reference TRBV18 and TRBJ1-2, is NAGVMQNPRHLVRRRGQEARLRCSPMKGHSHVYWYRQLPEEGLKFMVYLQKENIIDESGMPKERFSAEFPKEGPSILRIQQVVRGDSAAYFCASSPPGAVYGYTFGSGTRLTVV.

The chain joins TRBV6-5 to TRBJ1-1; D is perhaps TRBD1 (5 bases). V was cut by 4 bases and J by 4 bases, with 13 bases left in between. CDR3 length equals 14 residues. The V gene's germline CDR1 is MNHEY and CDR2 SVGAGI. The CDR3: CASSSWGKGTEAFF. CDR3 nucleotides: TGTGCCAGCAGTTCGTGGGGGAAGGGCACTGAAGCTTTCTTT.

This clone came up a few times. The rearrangement joins TRBV11-2 to TRBJ2-1; 11 bases are a match to TRBD2. The CDR3 spans 17 residues. The V segment lost 5 bases and the J segment 2 bases; nucleotides outside the gene matches: 8. Germline lookup yields CDR1 SGHAT and CDR2 FQNNGV. The CDR3 reads CASSRQLAGAPYNEQFF. The CDR3 nucleotides read TGTGCCAGCAGCCGCCAACTAGCGGGAGCACCCTACAATGAGCAGTTCTTC. Based on the CDR3 plus reference TRBV11-2 and TRBJ2-1, the full variable domain is EAGVAQSPRYKIIEKRQSVAFWCNPISGHATLYWYQQILGQGPKLLIQFQNNGVVDDSQLPKDRFSAERLKGVDSTLKIQPAKLEDSAVYLCASSRQLAGAPYNEQFFGPGTRLTVL.

The J gene is TRBJ1-2, the V gene TRBV5-1; D perhaps matches TRBD1 (5 bases). Looked up from germline, CDR1 is SGHRS and CDR2 is YFSETQ. Trimming cost V 0 bases and J 4 bases, with 7 bases left between them. The CDR3 is 13 residues long. This CDR3 is CASSLDRFYGYTF. The DNA for the CDR3 is TGCGCCAGCAGCTTGGACAGGTTCTATGGCTACACCTTC.

CDR3 DNA sequence: TGTGCCAGCAGCTCCGGACAGGGCACCAATCAGCCCCAGCATTTT. It specifies CASSSGQGTNQPQHF. V gene TRBV5-4 combines with J gene TRBJ1-5, with 8 bases identical to TRBD1. There are 15 residues in the CDR3. CDR1 and CDR2 (germline): SGHNT, YYREEE (reference sequence). V lost 3 bases to trimming and J lost 3 bases; unmatched junction nucleotides: 5.

This chain connects TRBV6-1 to TRBJ2-7; tentative D call: TRBD1 (6 bases). Germline V gene data show CDR1 as MNHNS and CDR2 as SASEGT. V lost 6 bases and J 3 bases, leaving 12 bases between the germline ends. The length of the CDR3 is 13 residues. The CDR3 loop is CASRSGTLYEQYF. The CDR3 nucleotides read TGTGCCAGCAGATCCGGGACACTCTACGAGCAGTACTTC.

The rearrangement links TRBV2 to TRBJ1-5; no clear D gene. Germline assignment: CDR1 SNHLY and CDR2 FYNNEI. This CDR3 is 14 amino acids long. Between the trimmed V and J ends, which lost 7 bases and 2 bases, there was a span of 12 bases. CDR3 in DNA: TGTGCCAGCAAGGGCTGGGAGGGCAATCAGCCCCAGCATTTT. Translation gives CASKGWEGNQPQHF.

This rearrangement joins TRBV5-1 to TRBJ2-5; D might be TRBD2 (5 bases). The CDR3 is 13 residues long. The germline CDR1 and CDR2 sequences are SGHRS and YFSETQ. V gave up 6 bases and J gave up 4 bases, with 13 bases separating them. The CDR3 sequence: CASTTGVRETQYF. The CDR3 bases are TGCGCCAGCACCACCGGGGTGAGAGAGACCCAGTACTTC.

V gene TRBV5-1 combines with J gene TRBJ2-1, with unresolved D. There are 13 residues in the CDR3. Germline V lookup: CDR1 SGHRS, CDR2 YFSETQ. Trimming shortened V by 3 bases and J by 6 bases, and 10 bases separated the two germline ends. CDR3 in amino acids: CASSSQTRNEQFF. The CDR3 DNA sequence: TGCGCCAGCAGCTCTCAGACACGCAATGAGCAGTTCTTC.

This clone was observed a single time. The chain couples TRBV28 to TRBJ2-7; 11 bases are a match to TRBD2. Germline CDR1 is MDHEN and CDR2 is SYDVKM. Trimming cost V 5 bases and J 4 bases; bases outside gene matches: 4. The CDR3 length is 14 residues. The CDR3 is CASSTRLAGYEQYF. DNA of the CDR3: TGTGCCAGCAGTACCCGACTAGCGGGGTACGAGCAGTACTTC.

The chain employs TRBV19 and TRBJ1-2; TRBD1 aligns across 7 bases. V shed 4 bases, J shed 3 bases, and the junction held 2 bases outside the gene matches. The CDR3 contains 13 residues. Germline loops: CDR1 LNHDA, CDR2 SQIVND (reference sequence). CDR3 region: CASSSQGDYGYTF. The DNA for the CDR3 is TGTGCCAGTAGTAGTCAGGGGGACTATGGCTACACCTTC.

The chain carries TRBV5-1 and TRBJ2-3; perhaps TRBD2 as D (5 bases). This CDR3 contains 14 residues. Germline V gene sequence: CDR1 SGHRS, CDR2 YFSETQ. Trimming pared 5 bases from V and 3 bases from J, leaving 13 bases between. CDR3 region: CASRVSGMTDTQYF. The CDR3 region has the DNA TGCGCCAGCAGGGTAAGCGGAATGACAGATACGCAGTATTTT.

Regarding this clone: The junction departs from germline at one end; a sequencing error may be responsible. The chain links TRBV11-3 to TRBJ2-7; D possibly corresponds to TRBD1 (5 bases). Germline-derived CDR1 and CDR2 are SGHNT and YENEEA. The CDR3 consists of 13 residues. The DNA of the CDR3 is TGTGCCAGCAGCCTAGAGACAGTCTACGAGCAGTACTTC. It specifies CASSLETVYEQYF.

The chain recombines TRBV9 with TRBJ1-4, with a tentative D call TRBD1 (5 bases). Germline V gene data show CDR1 as SGDLS and CDR2 as YYNGEE. This CDR3 has 14 residues. The V end lost 2 bases, the J end lost 8 bases, and 13 bases lay between the germline ends. CDR3 nucleotides: TGTGCCAGCAGCGTCCGACCGGGGGAGGAAAAACTGTTTTTT. Its protein is CASSVRPGEEKLFF.

This sequence joins TRBV29-1 and TRBJ2-7, with 9 bases matching TRBD2. This CDR3 comprises 14 residues. J was trimmed by 5 bases and V by 6 bases; bases with no gene match: 11. Germline assignment: CDR1 SQVTM and CDR2 ANQGSEA. CDR3 in amino acids: CSVGRAGGGDEQYF. In DNA form, the CDR3 reads TGCAGCGTGGGAAGAGCGGGAGGTGGGGACGAGCAGTACTTC.

This clone was detected a few times. The rearrangement links TRBV5-5 to TRBJ1-4; possibly TRBD1 for D (6 bases). CDR3 length: 15 amino acids. The germline V gene has CDR1 SGHKS and CDR2 YYEKEE (reference sequence). With 5 bases removed from V and 8 bases from J, the gap between germline ends came to 19 bases. The CDR3 DNA follows: TGTGCCAGCAGGGGGGCCGCCCTCGTCGGGGAAAAACTGTTTTTT. Protein sequence: CASRGAALVGEKLFF.

The chain has TRBV28 and TRBJ1-2; TRBD1 is a possible D gene (5 bases). The CDR3 totals 14 residues. Trimming took 5 bases from V and 4 from J, leaving 14 bases between them. Germline CDR1 is MDHEN and CDR2 is SYDVKM. The CDR3 here is CASSRAGTVYGYTF. CDR3 DNA sequence: TGTGCCAGCAGTAGAGCCGGGACGGTCTATGGCTACACCTTC.

The chain joins TRBV4-2 to TRBJ2-7, with D hard to call. CDR1 and CDR2 from the germline V gene are LGHNA and YNFKEQ. V was pared by 4 bases and J by 5 bases, with 15 bases between. The CDR3 sequence is 14 residues long. The CDR3 loop is CASSPDPQVNEQYF. As DNA, the CDR3 is TGTGCCAGCAGCCCGGACCCCCAGGTGAACGAGCAGTACTTC.

The CDR3 nucleotides read TGTGCCAGCAGCTTCGGGGGGGCGACTAATGAGCAGTTCTTC. Protein sequence: CASSFGGATNEQFF. The chain recombines TRBV7-3 with TRBJ2-1, with TRBD2 matching 8 bases. Trimming at V came to 3 bases and at J to 7 bases, leaving 5 bases not matched to a gene. Looked up from germline, CDR1 is SGHTA and CDR2 is FQGTGA. The CDR3 loop spans 14 amino acids.

This chain connects TRBV19 to TRBJ2-3, with TRBD1 matching 9 bases. The junction had 7 bases not matched to a gene; V was cut back by 6 bases and J by 3 bases. Germline values: CDR1 LNHDA, CDR2 SQIVND (reference sequence). This CDR3 has 15 amino acids. The CDR3 sequence: CASRRTGAYTDTQYF. CDR3 sequence (DNA): TGTGCCAGTAGACGGACAGGGGCCTATACAGATACGCAGTATTTT.

The chain links TRBV28 to TRBJ1-5, with D possibly TRBD1 on 6 matching bases. Germline CDR1 is MDHEN and CDR2 is SYDVKM. V was cut by 3 bases and J by 7 bases, with 13 bases left in between. This CDR3 region has 14 residues. CDR3 region: CASSFGQKGQPQHF. CDR3 in DNA: TGTGCCAGCAGTTTTGGACAGAAAGGCCAGCCCCAGCATTTT.

CDR3 protein: CASSKTDANTGELFF. DNA for the CDR3: TGTGCCAGCAGCAAGACAGACGCGAACACCGGGGAGCTGTTTTTT. The chain recombines TRBV2 with TRBJ2-2, with a weak D call TRBD1 (5 bases). This CDR3 contains 15 residues. Germline V gives CDR1 SNHLY, CDR2 FYNNEI. Trimming left V 6 bases short and J 0 bases short, with 11 bases between.

The chain joins TRBV9 to TRBJ2-2; D perhaps matches TRBD2 (6 bases). The CDR3 is 15 amino acids. V dropped 3 bases and J dropped 6 bases, with 15 bases sitting between them. Germline CDR1 SGDLS, CDR2 YYNGEE. This chain's CDR3 is CASSAGLDGAGELFF. Written as DNA, the CDR3 is TGTGCCAGCAGCGCGGGACTCGACGGGGCCGGGGAGCTGTTTTTT. The full variable domain, with the rest looked up from reference TRBV9 and TRBJ2-2, is DSGVTQTPKHLITATGQRVTLRCSPRSGDLSVYWYQQSLDQGLQFLIQYYNGEERAKGNILERFSAQQFPDLHSELNLSSLELGDSALYFCASSAGLDGAGELFFGEGSRLTVL.

The chain has TRBV5-1 and TRBJ2-5; maybe TRBD1 (5 bases). CDR3 size: 16 residues. Germline-derived CDR1 and CDR2 are SGHRS and YFSETQ. The V gene lost 0 bases and the J gene lost 5 bases, with 17 bases spanning the gap. The CDR3 nucleotides read TGCGCCAGCAGCTTGGGGACACACGGCGGTCGGGAGACCCAGTACTTC. Its protein is CASSLGTHGGRETQYF.

The J gene is TRBJ2-3, the V gene TRBV6-5; TRBD2 aligns across 7 bases. The CDR3 has 15 residues. The junction had 12 bases not matched to a gene; V was cut back by 6 bases and J by 6 bases. Germline CDR1 and CDR2: MNHEY and SVGAGI. The CDR3 region has the DNA TGTGCCAGCAGAGGGTACGGGAGGATGGGGGATACGCAGTATTTT. It encodes CASRGYGRMGDTQYF.

The genes are TRBV27 and TRBJ1-6; D uncertain. Trimming took 3 bases from V and 7 from J, leaving 13 bases between them. The CDR3 sequence is 15 residues long. The V gene's germline CDR1 is MNHEY and CDR2 SMNVEV (reference sequence). The CDR3 spells CASSFTGVGNSPLHF. In DNA form, the CDR3 reads TGTGCCAGCAGTTTTACCGGGGTCGGGAATTCACCCCTCCACTTT.

This clone has a handful of counts. The J gene is TRBJ2-1, the V gene TRBV11-3; 8 bases fit TRBD2. Unmatched junction bases numbered 9, after V lost 7 bases and J lost 4 bases. This CDR3 has 15 amino acids. Germline V gives CDR1 SGHNT, CDR2 YENEEA. CDR3 residues: CASNSGTSSYNEQFF. CDR3 in DNA: TGTGCCAGCAACAGCGGGACTAGTTCATACAATGAGCAGTTCTTC.

The CDR3 region is CASSLQGGIYEQYF. The CDR3 DNA reads as TGTGCCAGCAGCCTACAGGGGGGGATTTACGAGCAGTACTTC. The chain is built from TRBV5-4 and TRBJ2-7, with a tentative D call TRBD1 (8 bases). V gave up 4 bases and J gave up 4 bases, with 15 bases separating them. Germline-derived CDR1 and CDR2 are SGHNT and YYREEE (reference sequence). The CDR3 runs 14 residues.

The chain has TRBV28 and TRBJ2-4; 8 nucleotides match TRBD1. V shed 2 bases and J 7 bases; nucleotides not matched to a gene: 7. Germline V lookup: CDR1 MDHEN, CDR2 SYDVKM. The CDR3 has 15 residues. This CDR3 reads CASSLGAGGMNIQYF. CDR3 sequence (DNA): TGTGCCAGCAGTTTAGGGGCAGGGGGCATGAACATTCAGTACTTC.

The J gene is TRBJ2-5, the V gene TRBV20-1; D uncertain. The CDR3 extends over 10 amino acids. V lost 2 bases and J lost 5, with 3 bases in between. Germline loops: CDR1 DFQATT, CDR2 SNEGSKA (reference sequence). The chain's CDR3 is CSARMETQYF. Written as DNA, the CDR3 is TGCAGTGCTAGAATGGAGACCCAGTACTTC.

The chain uses TRBV9 and TRBJ2-5; D is undetermined. CDR1 is SGDLS, CDR2 YYNGEE, per germline. V dropped 0 bases and J dropped 2 bases, with 8 bases sitting between them. The CDR3 contains 14 residues. The DNA of the CDR3 is TGTGCCAGCAGCGTAGCTGCCAGGCAAGAGACCCAGTACTTC. Its translation is CASSVAARQETQYF.